This record covers a single T cell receptor beta chain. Antigen unknown. The sample originates from a study of graft-versus-host responses after intestinal transplantation. Study background: For around 3 years after anti-thymocyte globulin induction, all recipients took tacrolimus and steroids. Broader study findings: GvH clone levels peaked in circulation, and this peak was associated with early post-transplant HvG declines. In recipient marrow, GvH clones were found, and some appeared first in ileum or blood.

The repertoire was sequenced with immunoSEQ multiplex PCR; TCRdb's copy has only in-frame clones and lacks some. This repertoire shows about 100,000 clones, about nine tenths found once; its top ten account for 5.5% to 7%. V lost 1 base and J 0 bases, leaving 10 bases between the germline ends. The germline CDR1 and CDR2 sequences are SGHNT and YYREEE (reference sequence). This CDR3 has 16 amino acids. The chain recombines TRBV5-4 with TRBJ1-4, with unresolved D. The specimen was unstimulated CD8+ T cells sorted from spleen or lymph node cells, collected before intestinal transplant. This TCR was sampled from a human donor who received an intestinal transplant. CDR3 sequence reads: CASSLSPAATNEKLFF. The CDR3 bases are TGTGCCAGCAGCTTGTCTCCGGCCGCAACTAATGAAAAACTGTTTTTT. Supplemented by reference TRBV5-4 and TRBJ1-4, the full variable domain reads ETGVTQSPTHLIKTRGQQVTLRCSSQSGHNTVSWYQQALGQGPQFIFQYYREEENGRGNFPPRFSGLQFPNYSSELNVNALELDDSALYLCASSLSPAATNEKLFFGSGTQLSVL.